This T cell receptor beta chain derives from a study of tumor-infiltrating lymphocytes in primary liver carcinoma. This CDR3 is built from 15 residues. Trimming took 9 bases from V and 9 from J, leaving 26 bases between them. Germline V gene lookup returns CDR1 MNHEY and CDR2 SVGAGI. TCR beta cDNA came from about 470 ng total RNA, primed with a constant-region primer. What produced the TCR beta libraries was three nested multiplex PCR rounds using slightly modified ARM-PCR. PCR rounds one and two used TRBV1-TRBV30 forward primers with a C-beta reverse primer for around 9 cycles each. TCRdb re-analysed the multiplex PCR reads in MiXCR, keeping a single row per CDR3 protein. The sample lists around 71,000 distinct CDR3 sequences; about 64% were seen once. The tissue used was unsorted bulk material of about 19-34 mg. RNA and DNA were co-extracted from it with the AllPrep DNA/RNA mini kit.

Sequencing input: liver tumor tissue from sampling region 4. Subset given: tumor region T4, right-lateral pole. This chain links TRBV6-5 with TRBJ1-2; perhaps TRBD1 as D (5 bases). This receptor was identified in a woman aged 60-75 years with primary liver carcinoma and hepatitis B virus infection. The CDR3 loop is CASTQKLIGTGSYTF. For the CDR3, the DNA is TGTGCCAGTACCCAGAAGTTGATAGGGACGGGTAGCTACACCTTC.